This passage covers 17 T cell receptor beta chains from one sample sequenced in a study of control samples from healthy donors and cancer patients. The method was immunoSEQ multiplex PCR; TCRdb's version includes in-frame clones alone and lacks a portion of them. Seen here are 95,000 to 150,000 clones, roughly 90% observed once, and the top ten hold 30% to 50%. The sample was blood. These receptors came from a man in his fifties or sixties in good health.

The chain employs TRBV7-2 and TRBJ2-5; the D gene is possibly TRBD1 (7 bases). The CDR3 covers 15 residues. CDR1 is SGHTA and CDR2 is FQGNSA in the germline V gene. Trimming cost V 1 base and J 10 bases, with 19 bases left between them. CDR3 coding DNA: TGTGCCAGCAGCTTAGGGGGGCAGGGGGGCAGGAGCCAGTACTTC. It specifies CASSLGGQGGRSQYF.

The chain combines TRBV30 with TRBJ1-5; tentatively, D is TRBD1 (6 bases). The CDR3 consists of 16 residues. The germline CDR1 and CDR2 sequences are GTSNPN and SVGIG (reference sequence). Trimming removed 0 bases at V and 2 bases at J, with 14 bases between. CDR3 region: CAWSVSRTARNQPQHF. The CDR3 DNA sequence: TGTGCCTGGAGTGTTTCCAGGACAGCTCGCAATCAGCCCCAGCATTTT.

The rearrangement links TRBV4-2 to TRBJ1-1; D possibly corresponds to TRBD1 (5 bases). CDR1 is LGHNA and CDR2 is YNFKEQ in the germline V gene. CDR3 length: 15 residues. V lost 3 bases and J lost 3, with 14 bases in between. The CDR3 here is CASSQSGPFDTEAFF. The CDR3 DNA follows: TGTGCCAGCAGCCAGTCGGGACCTTTTGACACTGAAGCTTTCTTT.

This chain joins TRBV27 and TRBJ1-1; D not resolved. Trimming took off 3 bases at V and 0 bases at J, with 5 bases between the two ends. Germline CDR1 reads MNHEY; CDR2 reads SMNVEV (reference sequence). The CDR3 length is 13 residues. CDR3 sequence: CASSFEVNTEAFF. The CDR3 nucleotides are TGTGCCAGCAGTTTTGAAGTGAACACTGAAGCTTTCTTT.

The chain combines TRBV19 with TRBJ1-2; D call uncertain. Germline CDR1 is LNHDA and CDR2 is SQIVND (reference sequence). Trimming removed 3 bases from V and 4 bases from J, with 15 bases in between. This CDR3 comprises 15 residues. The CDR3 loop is CASSISLGAFYGYTF. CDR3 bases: TGTGCCAGTAGTATCTCACTAGGTGCCTTCTATGGCTACACCTTC.

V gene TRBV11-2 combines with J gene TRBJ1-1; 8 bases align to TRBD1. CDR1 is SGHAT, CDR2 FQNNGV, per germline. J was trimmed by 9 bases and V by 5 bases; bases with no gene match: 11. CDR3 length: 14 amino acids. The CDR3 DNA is TGTGCCAGCAGCCCTGGGGACAGGCCGAATAAAGCTTTCTTT. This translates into CASSPGDRPNKAFF.

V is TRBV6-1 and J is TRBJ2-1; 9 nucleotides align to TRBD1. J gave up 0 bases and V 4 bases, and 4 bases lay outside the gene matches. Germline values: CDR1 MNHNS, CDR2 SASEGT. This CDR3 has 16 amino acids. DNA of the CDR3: TGTGCCAGCAGTGGTCCGACAGGGGGCTCCTACAATGAGCAGTTCTTC. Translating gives CASSGPTGGSYNEQFF.

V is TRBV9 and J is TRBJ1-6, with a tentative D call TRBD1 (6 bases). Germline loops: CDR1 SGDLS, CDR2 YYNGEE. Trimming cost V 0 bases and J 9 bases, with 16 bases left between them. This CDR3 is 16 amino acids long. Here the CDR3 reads CASSVGVGGAPSPLHF. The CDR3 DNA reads TGTGCCAGCAGCGTAGGGGTTGGGGGCGCCCCTTCACCCCTCCACTTT.

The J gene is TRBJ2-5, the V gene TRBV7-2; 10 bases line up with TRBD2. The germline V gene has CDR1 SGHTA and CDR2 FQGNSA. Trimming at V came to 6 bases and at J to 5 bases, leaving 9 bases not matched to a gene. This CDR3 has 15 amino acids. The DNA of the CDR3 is TGTGCCAGCAGTTGGAGCGGGGGGGCCAGGGAGACCCAGTACTTC. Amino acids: CASSWSGGARETQYF.

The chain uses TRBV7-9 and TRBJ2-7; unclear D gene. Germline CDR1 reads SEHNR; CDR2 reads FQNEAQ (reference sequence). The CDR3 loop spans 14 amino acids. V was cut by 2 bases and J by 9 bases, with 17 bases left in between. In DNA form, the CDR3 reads TGTGCCAGCAGCTTAAGAGACCGACCTACGGGGCAGTACTTC. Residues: CASSLRDRPTGQYF.

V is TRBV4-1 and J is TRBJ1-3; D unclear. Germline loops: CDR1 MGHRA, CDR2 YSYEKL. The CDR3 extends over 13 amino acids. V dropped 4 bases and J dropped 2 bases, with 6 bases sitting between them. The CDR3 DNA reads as TGCGCCAGCAGCCGAACCCCTGGAAACACCATATATTTT. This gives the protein CASSRTPGNTIYF.

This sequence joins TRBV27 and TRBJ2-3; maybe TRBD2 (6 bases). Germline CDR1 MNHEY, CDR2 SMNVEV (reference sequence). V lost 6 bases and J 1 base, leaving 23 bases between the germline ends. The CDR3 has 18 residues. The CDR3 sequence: CASRFRGNFLTRTDTQYF. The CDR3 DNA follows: TGTGCCAGCAGGTTTCGGGGGAACTTTTTGACTCGCACAGATACGCAGTATTTT.

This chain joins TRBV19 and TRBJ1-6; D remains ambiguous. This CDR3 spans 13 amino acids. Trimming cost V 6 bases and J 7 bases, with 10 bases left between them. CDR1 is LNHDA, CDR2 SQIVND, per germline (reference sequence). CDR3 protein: CASSILENSPLHF. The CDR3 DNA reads TGTGCCAGTAGCATATTAGAGAATTCACCCCTCCACTTT.

CDR3 loop: CATSTGSTDTQYF. CDR3 nucleotide sequence: TGTGCCACCAGCACCGGGAGCACAGATACGCAGTATTTT. The chain carries TRBV15 and TRBJ2-3; D is unclear. Germline values: CDR1 LNHNV, CDR2 YYDKDF (reference sequence). With 4 bases removed from V and 0 bases from J, the gap between germline ends came to 5 bases. CDR3 length: 13 residues.

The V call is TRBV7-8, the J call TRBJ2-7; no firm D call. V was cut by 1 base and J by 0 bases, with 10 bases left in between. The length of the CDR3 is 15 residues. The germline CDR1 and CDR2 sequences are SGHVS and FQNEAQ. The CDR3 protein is CASSLETTRSYEQYF. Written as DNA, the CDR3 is TGTGCCAGCAGCTTAGAAACAACCCGCTCCTACGAGCAGTACTTC. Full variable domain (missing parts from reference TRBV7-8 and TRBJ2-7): GAGVSQSPRYKVAKRGQDVALRCDPISGHVSLFWYQQALGQGPEFLTYFQNEAQLDKSGLPSDRFFAERPEGSVSTLKIQRTQQEDSAVYLCASSLETTRSYEQYFGPGTRLTVT.

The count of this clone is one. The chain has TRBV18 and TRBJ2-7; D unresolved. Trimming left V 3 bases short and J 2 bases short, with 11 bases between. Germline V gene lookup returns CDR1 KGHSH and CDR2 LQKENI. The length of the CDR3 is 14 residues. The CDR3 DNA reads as TGTGCCAGCTCACCTCTGGACCGAGCCTACGAGCAGTACTTC. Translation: CASSPLDRAYEQYF.

The CDR3 DNA follows: TGTGCCAGCAGAAGCCTCTGGCAGCAAAATGAAAAACTGTTTTTT. It codes for CASRSLWQQNEKLFF. This chain links TRBV27 with TRBJ1-4, with D unclear. The germline gives CDR1 MNHEY, CDR2 SMNVEV (reference sequence). The CDR3 runs to 15 residues. Between the trimmed V and J ends, which lost 6 bases and 5 bases, there was a span of 16 bases.